Below, 10 T cell receptor beta chains from the same sample are listed, as sequenced in a study of sequential checkpoint blockade in melanoma. Treatment specified: randomized to nivolumab then ipilimumab (arm A) or the reverse (arm B). Clones were read by immunoSEQ multiplex PCR, and TCRdb kept only the in-frame ones, dropping some. Of 8,000 to 10,000 clones in the sample, around 24% were seen once. Here the sequenced sample was tumor tissue (inferred from file names), taken from a patient given nivolumab and ipilimumab in sequence. All receptors come from a human donor with melanoma.

This clone came up once. The chain employs TRBV19 and TRBJ1-2, with no clear D. Trimming took off 5 bases at V and 2 bases at J, with 3 bases between the two ends. This CDR3 is 11 amino acids long. Germline V gives CDR1 LNHDA, CDR2 SQIVND (reference sequence). CDR3 in amino acids: CASSANYGYTF. CDR3 sequence (DNA): TGTGCCAGTAGTGCGAACTATGGCTACACCTTC.

J is TRBJ2-3 and V is TRBV9, with D perhaps matching TRBD2 (6 bases). V dropped 0 bases and J dropped 9 bases, with 14 bases sitting between them. Germline CDR1 is SGDLS and CDR2 is YYNGEE. This CDR3 has 14 residues. The CDR3 is CASSVEGTSRTQYF. In nucleotides, the CDR3 is TGTGCCAGCAGCGTAGAGGGAACTAGCCGGACGCAGTATTTT.

The chain recombines TRBV9 with TRBJ1-6; the D is unclear. The CDR3 runs to 15 residues. The germline gives CDR1 SGDLS, CDR2 YYNGEE. The ends were cut back, 3 bases at V and 7 bases at J, with 14 bases in the middle. In nucleotides, the CDR3 is TGTGCCAGCAGCGGGCGGACCGAACCCAATTCACCCCTCCACTTT. Protein product: CASSGRTEPNSPLHF.

The chain combines TRBV29-1 with TRBJ1-1, with 11 positions matching TRBD1. The germline gives CDR1 SQVTM, CDR2 ANQGSEA. V gave up 7 bases and J gave up 3 bases; unmatched junction bases: 4. There are 13 residues in the CDR3. The CDR3 nucleotides read TGCAGCGCCGGACAGGGGGCGGACACTGAAGCTTTCTTT. It codes for CSAGQGADTEAFF.

The rearrangement uses TRBV6-8 and TRBJ2-6; D is possibly TRBD2 (6 bases). The CDR3 extends over 16 amino acids. Germline V gene lookup returns CDR1 MNHGY and CDR2 SAAAGT. V was trimmed by 2 bases and J by 0 bases, leaving 8 bases between them. CDR3 sequence: CASSYGGSSGANVLTF. The DNA of the CDR3 is TGTGCCAGCAGTTACGGGGGGAGCTCTGGGGCCAACGTCCTGACTTTC.

This clone was observed a handful of times. The V call is TRBV6-8, the J call TRBJ1-6; 7 positions agree with TRBD1. The trim removed 6 bases at V and 7 bases at J, leaving 6 bases unmatched. Germline V lookup: CDR1 MNHGY, CDR2 SAAAGT. The CDR3 loop spans 14 amino acids. Here the CDR3 reads CASSPRGENSPLHF. Here the CDR3 DNA reads TGTGCCAGCAGCCCCAGGGGGGAGAATTCACCCCTCCACTTT.

In its sample, this clone was seen a few times. The J gene is TRBJ1-3, the V gene TRBV9; D might be TRBD1 (6 bases). This CDR3 comprises 15 residues. Per germline, CDR1 SGDLS and CDR2 YYNGEE. V was clipped by 1 base and J by 6 bases, with 14 bases between them. Here the CDR3 DNA reads TGTGCCAGCAGCGTATACGGGGGCGGTGAAAACACCATATATTTT. Encoded protein: CASSVYGGGENTIYF.

The chain has TRBV9 and TRBJ1-2; maybe TRBD1 (5 bases). The V gene lost 3 bases and the J gene lost 2 bases, with 8 bases spanning the gap. The CDR3 extends over 13 amino acids. Germline V CDR1 and CDR2: SGDLS, YYNGEE. In DNA form, the CDR3 reads TGTGCCAGCAGCGCGGGACCCAACTATGGCTACACCTTC. It yields the protein CASSAGPNYGYTF.

The chain has TRBV10-2 and TRBJ2-7; D call uncertain. CDR1 is WSHSY and CDR2 is SAAADI in the germline V gene. The CDR3 consists of 12 residues. Trimming took 2 bases from V and 2 from J, leaving 4 bases between them. DNA of the CDR3: TGCGCCAGCAGTGAGAGCACCTACGAGCAGTACTTC. Translating gives CASSESTYEQYF.

The chain combines TRBV10-2 with TRBJ2-1, with 7 bases aligning to TRBD1. The CDR3 runs to 13 residues. After removal of 6 bases from V and 4 bases from J, the junction contained 3 bases not matched to a gene. From germline, CDR1 is WSHSY and CDR2 SAAADI. The CDR3 is CASRGQIYNEQFF. As DNA, the CDR3 is TGCGCCAGCAGGGGACAGATATACAATGAGCAGTTCTTC.